Described below is a single T cell receptor beta chain sequence and its context. These data are taken from a study of blood T cell repertoires in COVID-19. For the study at large: The United States, Italy and Spain supplied acute and convalescent COVID-19 samples. The analysed material was cDNA or gDNA that came from T cells, B-cell-depleted T cells, or PBMCs.

In the source study's methods: Nucleated cell number was recorded as an estimate derived from reference gene primer amplification. The protocol was immunoSEQ multiplex PCR, while the TCRdb copy is restricted to in-frame clones and leaves out a portion. For V, J and clone size, that table is used; D and trimming come from the DNA. This table holds about 97,000 clones, about 87% found once. The sequencing sample was made of peripheral blood. The receptor comes from a human donor in a cohort sampled during active COVID-19.

CDR3 residues: CASSQDSSSSTSSYEQYF. Written as DNA, the CDR3 is TGTGCCAGCAGCCAAGACTCGAGTAGTAGTACTAGCTCCTACGAGCAGTACTTC. The genes are TRBV4-2 and TRBJ2-7, with D possibly TRBD2 on 5 matching bases. Trimming took 0 bases from V and 0 from J, leaving 18 bases between them. In germline, CDR1 is LGHNA, CDR2 YNFKEQ. This CDR3 region has 18 residues.